This T cell receptor beta chain was recorded in a study of blood T cell repertoires in COVID-19. Study summary: The United States, Italy and Spain were the sources of the acute and convalescent COVID-19 samples.

Methods used by the authors: The assay estimated nucleated cells by amplifying reference gene primers. Clones were sequenced by immunoSEQ multiplex PCR, and TCRdb holds only the in-frame ones, with some missing. V, J and clone size are those of that table, while D and trimming were read from the DNA. This sample has a few hundred thousand clones, with 70% to 85% found just once. The CDR3 spans 14 residues. V lost 10 bases to trimming and J lost 2 bases, with 17 bases between them. CDR1 is MDHEN and CDR2 is SYDVKM in the germline V gene. The age range of participants was about 18 to 95 years, with residence in about two dozen US areas.

The sequenced material came from PBMCs or T cells enriched from blood (not recorded which). The chain links TRBV28 to TRBJ1-1; possibly TRBD1 for D (5 bases). This TCR came from a man in his forties who had recovered from COVID-19. CDR3 loop: CATFSGGLNTEAFF. For the CDR3, the DNA is TGTGCCACCTTCAGCGGGGGGTTAAACACTGAAGCTTTCTTT.